The 23 T cell receptor beta chains presented below share a single source sample, sequenced in a study of siplizumab effects on memory and regulatory T cells. Some clones are missing from TCRdb's copy, which holds only in-frame ones; the method was immunoSEQ multiplex PCR. In the table there are around 100,000 clones, about nine tenths of which are singletons. Sequenced input: CD4+ T cells sorted from blood. The receptors shown here come from a human donor in good health.

This chain joins TRBV30 and TRBJ2-3; D may be TRBD1 (5 bases). V was cut by 2 bases and J by 6 bases, with 15 bases left in between. Germline-derived CDR1 and CDR2 are GTSNPN and SVGIG (reference sequence). The CDR3 sequence is 14 residues long. CDR3 DNA sequence: TGTGCCTGGAGTCCTCCCCCAGGGCGGGATACGCAGTATTTT. Its protein product is CAWSPPPGRDTQYF.

This sequence joins TRBV7-3 and TRBJ2-6, with 9 bases that match TRBD1. The J segment lost 0 bases and the V segment lost 0 bases, leaving 9 bases of the junction unmatched. CDR1 is SGHTA and CDR2 is FQGTGA in the germline V gene. This CDR3 spans 20 amino acids. The CDR3 spells CASSLTPWGQGVSGANVLTF. DNA of the CDR3: TGTGCCAGCAGCTTAACTCCATGGGGACAGGGTGTCTCTGGGGCCAACGTCCTGACTTTC.

The count of this clone is one. The same CDR3 is also encoded by other DNA sequences in this sample. The chain recombines TRBV29-1 with TRBJ2-3, with D maybe TRBD1 (5 bases). The CDR3 is 13 residues long. With 6 bases removed from V and 5 bases from J, the gap between germline ends came to 15 bases. Germline values: CDR1 SQVTM, CDR2 ANQGSEA. CDR3 in DNA: TGCAGCGTGACGCTAGGGGTTAGAGATACGCAGTATTTT. Translating gives CSVTLGVRDTQYF.

This clone has just a few counts. The chain combines TRBV7-6 with TRBJ2-7, with a possible D match to TRBD2 (5 bases). Trimming removed 1 base from V and 0 bases from J, with 7 bases in between. The CDR3 has 14 amino acids. CDR1 and CDR2 from the germline V gene are SGHVS and FNYEAQ. The CDR3 nucleotides read TGTGCCAGCAGCTTAGATGCGGGCTCCTACGAGCAGTACTTC. Amino acids: CASSLDAGSYEQYF.

J is TRBJ2-7 and V is TRBV7-9, with 7 bases fitting TRBD2. Germline values: CDR1 SEHNR, CDR2 FQNEAQ (reference sequence). The length of the CDR3 is 16 residues. V gave up 0 bases and J gave up 3 bases; unmatched junction bases: 8. This CDR3 is CASSLARAGPFYEQYF. CDR3 DNA: TGTGCCAGCAGCTTAGCGCGAGCGGGGCCCTTCTACGAGCAGTACTTC.

This chain links TRBV10-2 with TRBJ2-3; D not certain. Germline V gene lookup returns CDR1 WSHSY and CDR2 SAAADI. V dropped 7 bases and J dropped 2 bases, with 10 bases sitting between them. The CDR3 sequence is 13 residues long. The CDR3 is CASTKDDTDTQYF. CDR3 sequence (DNA): TGCGCCAGCACTAAGGACGACACAGATACGCAGTATTTT.

The chain joins TRBV5-4 to TRBJ2-2; TRBD1 aligns across 7 bases. With V trimmed by 4 bases and J by 4 bases, 7 bases remained unmatched. The CDR3 is made up of 15 amino acids. The V gene's germline CDR1 is SGHNT and CDR2 YYREEE (reference sequence). The CDR3 protein is CASSVGDSGTGELFF. CDR3 in DNA: TGTGCCAGCAGCGTAGGGGACAGCGGCACCGGGGAGCTGTTTTTT.

The genes are TRBV7-2 and TRBJ2-7; 7 nucleotides agree with TRBD2. Germline V CDR1 and CDR2: SGHTA, FQGNSA. CDR3 length equals 12 residues. The V gene end was trimmed by 3 bases and the J gene end by 7 bases; junction bases not matched to a gene: 3. The CDR3 DNA sequence: TGTGCCAGCAGCTTCCGGCGGGGGGAGCAGTACTTC. It is translated as CASSFRRGEQYF. The full variable domain, rest sourced from reference TRBV7-2 and TRBJ2-7, is GAGVSQSPSNKVTEKGKDVELRCDPISGHTALYWYRQSLGQGLEFLIYFQGNSAPDKSGLPSDRFSAERTGGSVSTLTIQRTQQEDSAVYLCASSFRRGEQYFGPGTRLTVT.

This chain uses TRBV28 with TRBJ2-7; D not resolved. This CDR3 is built from 12 residues. V lost 2 bases and J lost 2, with 4 bases in between. CDR1 is MDHEN, CDR2 SYDVKM, per germline. CDR3 coding DNA: TGTGCCAGCAGTTTACAGCCCTACGAGCAGTACTTC. This gives the protein CASSLQPYEQYF. The full variable domain, its missing parts supplied by reference TRBV28 and TRBJ2-7, is DVKVTQSSRYLVKRTGEKVFLECVQDMDHENMFWYRQDPGLGLRLIYFSYDVKMKEKGDIPEGYSVSREKKERFSLILESASTNQTSMYLCASSLQPYEQYFGPGTRLTVT.

The CDR3 bases are TGTGCCAGGCCACTAGCCGGGACAGGGTATAGGAATACGCAGTATTTT. This encodes CARPLAGTGYRNTQYF. This chain joins TRBV28 and TRBJ2-3; TRBD1 matches 9 bases. The CDR3 loop spans 16 amino acids. V shed 9 bases, J shed 7 bases, and the junction held 17 bases outside the gene matches. In germline, CDR1 is MDHEN, CDR2 SYDVKM.

This chain uses TRBV6-6 with TRBJ1-2; D is ambiguous. CDR3 length: 12 amino acids. Germline values: CDR1 MNHNY, CDR2 SVGAGI (reference sequence). V dropped 0 bases and J dropped 8 bases, with 7 bases sitting between them. DNA for the CDR3: TGTGCCAGCAGTTACTCAGTAAAGGGCTACACCTTC. Protein product: CASSYSVKGYTF.

This chain connects TRBV2 to TRBJ1-2; 12 bases align to TRBD1. The CDR3 length is 13 residues. Germline values: CDR1 SNHLY, CDR2 FYNNEI. The V gene end was trimmed by 8 bases and the J gene end by 6 bases; junction bases not matched to a gene: 4. The CDR3 region is CASWDRGRDGYTF. The CDR3 DNA sequence: TGTGCCAGCTGGGACAGGGGGCGCGATGGCTACACCTTC.

The CDR3 DNA follows: TGTGCCACCAGCAGATCCTCAGGGGACTATGGCTACACCTTC. The encoded protein is CATSRSSGDYGYTF. V is TRBV15 and J is TRBJ1-2, with D possibly matching TRBD1 (6 bases). Germline lookup yields CDR1 LNHNV and CDR2 YYDKDF (reference sequence). The CDR3 runs to 14 residues. Trimming took 2 bases from V and 3 from J, leaving 10 bases between them.

This chain connects TRBV18 to TRBJ2-6; perhaps TRBD2 as D (5 bases). The CDR3 contains 17 residues. The V gene lost 1 base and the J gene lost 2 bases, with 12 bases spanning the gap. Germline V lookup: CDR1 KGHSH, CDR2 LQKENI. The CDR3 DNA reads as TGTGCCAGCTCACCACTGGGCGAGGGTACTGGGGCCAACGTCCTGACTTTC. This translates into CASSPLGEGTGANVLTF.

V and J are TRBV19 and TRBJ2-5; TRBD2 agrees at 9 bases. Germline assignment: CDR1 LNHDA and CDR2 SQIVND (reference sequence). V shed 7 bases, J shed 4 bases, and the junction held 7 bases outside the gene matches. This CDR3 has 14 amino acids. The CDR3 spells CASNRGGALETQYF. DNA of the CDR3: TGTGCCAGTAATCGCGGGGGGGCCCTAGAGACCCAGTACTTC. Full variable domain (outside the CDR3, taken from reference TRBV19 and TRBJ2-5): DGGITQSPKYLFRKEGQNVTLSCEQNLNHDAMYWYRQDPGQGLRLIYYSQIVNDFQKGDIAEGYSVSREKKESFPLTVTSAQKNPTAFYLCASNRGGALETQYFGPGTRLLVL.

This clone was seen a single time. This chain joins TRBV5-5 and TRBJ1-4; D is unclear. The V end was cut by 1 base, the J end by 1 base, with 5 bases between. CDR1 SGHKS and CDR2 YYEKEE come from the germline V gene (reference sequence). This CDR3 is built from 14 residues. In DNA, the CDR3 is TGTGCCAGCAGCTTGCCCCAAACTAATGAAAAACTGTTTTTT. Translating it yields CASSLPQTNEKLFF.

The rearrangement joins TRBV20-1 to TRBJ1-2, with 7 bases that match TRBD1. V gave up 5 bases and J gave up 4 bases; unmatched junction bases: 1. The CDR3 loop spans 11 amino acids. Germline V gene lookup returns CDR1 DFQATT and CDR2 SNEGSKA (reference sequence). The CDR3: CSAGDSYGYTF. Here the CDR3 DNA reads TGCAGTGCTGGGGACAGCTATGGCTACACCTTC.

This chain joins TRBV9 and TRBJ2-1, with TRBD1 matching 11 bases. V trimming: 1 base; J trimming: 7 bases; junction bases outside the gene matches: 4. The CDR3 loop spans 15 amino acids. Germline V gene data show CDR1 as SGDLS and CDR2 as YYNGEE. The CDR3 here is CASSVRTGGTNEQFF. CDR3 nucleotide sequence: TGTGCCAGCAGCGTAAGGACAGGGGGCACGAATGAGCAGTTCTTC.

This clone appeared a single time. This chain links TRBV25-1 with TRBJ2-7; D gene ambiguous. This CDR3 is built from 12 residues. V was cut by 3 bases and J by 2 bases, with 5 bases left in between. The V gene's germline CDR1 is MGHDK and CDR2 SYGVNS. The CDR3, as DNA: TGTGCCAGCAGTGATGTAACCTACGAGCAGTACTTC. Translating gives CASSDVTYEQYF.

The chain recombines TRBV4-2 with TRBJ2-3; D gene ambiguous. CDR3 length: 15 amino acids. Germline CDR1 is LGHNA and CDR2 is YNFKEQ. Deletions cut 0 bases from V and 1 base from J, with 8 bases between. The CDR3 DNA is TGTGCCAGCAGCCAAGAAGTGTTAGGCACAGATACGCAGTATTTT. Its translation is CASSQEVLGTDTQYF.

The chain has TRBV9 and TRBJ1-2; no firm D call. Trimming cost V 4 bases and J 4 bases, with 14 bases left between them. The germline gives CDR1 SGDLS, CDR2 YYNGEE. The CDR3 covers 14 residues. The CDR3 nucleotides read TGTGCCAGCAGCCCTCACGTCTACCCCTATGGCTACACCTTC. This gives the protein CASSPHVYPYGYTF.

The J gene is TRBJ2-5, the V gene TRBV18; no definite D call. This CDR3 has 15 residues. V was shortened by 2 bases and J by 1 base, with 11 bases between the two germline ends. CDR1 is KGHSH and CDR2 is LQKENI in the germline V gene. CDR3: CASSPMSDIQETQYF. In DNA form, the CDR3 reads TGTGCCAGCTCACCAATGTCAGATATCCAAGAGACCCAGTACTTC.

The rearrangement uses TRBV11-2 and TRBJ2-7, with D perhaps matching TRBD1 (5 bases). V lost 3 bases to trimming and J lost 5 bases, with 14 bases between them. There are 14 residues in the CDR3. Looked up from germline, CDR1 is SGHAT and CDR2 is FQNNGV. The CDR3 sequence: CASSFPGSGNEQYF. Written as DNA, the CDR3 is TGTGCCAGCAGCTTTCCTGGGTCAGGGAACGAGCAGTACTTC.